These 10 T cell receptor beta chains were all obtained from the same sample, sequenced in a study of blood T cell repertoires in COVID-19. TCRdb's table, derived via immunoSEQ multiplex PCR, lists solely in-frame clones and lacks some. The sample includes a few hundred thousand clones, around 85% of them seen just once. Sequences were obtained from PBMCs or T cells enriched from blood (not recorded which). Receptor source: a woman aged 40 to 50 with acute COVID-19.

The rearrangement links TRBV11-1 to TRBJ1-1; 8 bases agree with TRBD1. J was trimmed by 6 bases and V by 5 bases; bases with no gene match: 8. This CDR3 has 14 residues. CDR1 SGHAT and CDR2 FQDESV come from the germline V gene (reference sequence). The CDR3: CASSLLTGDSEAFF. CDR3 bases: TGTGCCAGCAGCCTCCTGACAGGGGACTCTGAAGCTTTCTTT.

The CDR3 protein is CASSLRGRDRQDTQYF. CDR3 coding DNA: TGTGCCAGCAGCCTGCGTGGCCGGGACAGACAAGATACGCAGTATTTT. The V gene is TRBV7-3, the J gene TRBJ2-3, with 7 bases fitting TRBD1. The V and J ends lost 5 bases and 5 bases, in that order; junction bases with no gene match: 13. This CDR3 has 16 amino acids. The germline gives CDR1 SGHTA, CDR2 FQGTGA.

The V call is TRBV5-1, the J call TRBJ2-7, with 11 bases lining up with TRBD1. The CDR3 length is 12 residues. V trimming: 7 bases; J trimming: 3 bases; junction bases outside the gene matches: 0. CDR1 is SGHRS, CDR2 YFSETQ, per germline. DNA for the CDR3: TGCGCCAGCGGGACAGGGGGCTACGAGCAGTACTTC. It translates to CASGTGGYEQYF.

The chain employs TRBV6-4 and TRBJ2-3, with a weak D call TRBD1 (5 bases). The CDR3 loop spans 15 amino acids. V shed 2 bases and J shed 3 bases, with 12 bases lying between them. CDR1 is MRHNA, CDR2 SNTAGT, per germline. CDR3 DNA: TGTGCCAGCAGTGACGGGCAGGGTCCGACAGATACGCAGTATTTT. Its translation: CASSDGQGPTDTQYF.

The CDR3 coding sequence is TGTGCCAGCATACCGGGACAGGGTTGCACAGATACGCAGTATTTT. Translating it yields CASIPGQGCTDTQYF. The V gene is TRBV21-1, the J gene TRBJ2-3; the table gives TRBD1 as D, unverified against the DNA. TRBV21-1 is a pseudogene segment. The CDR3 runs to 15 residues.

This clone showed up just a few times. Here the CDR3 reads CASSTTGWLNTEAFF. CDR3 sequence (DNA): TGTGCCAGTAGTACCACAGGGTGGCTGAACACTGAAGCTTTCTTT. V and J are TRBV19 and TRBJ1-1, with TRBD1 as a possible D gene (6 bases). Germline values: CDR1 LNHDA, CDR2 SQIVND (reference sequence). V lost 4 bases, J lost 0 bases, and 12 bases lay in between. The CDR3 consists of 15 residues.

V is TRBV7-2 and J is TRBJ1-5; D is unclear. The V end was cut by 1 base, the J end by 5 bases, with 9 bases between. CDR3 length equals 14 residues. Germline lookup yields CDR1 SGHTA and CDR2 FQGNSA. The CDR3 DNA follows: TGTGCCAGCAGCTTAGAACCGGGGTATCAGCCCCAGCATTTT. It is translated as CASSLEPGYQPQHF.

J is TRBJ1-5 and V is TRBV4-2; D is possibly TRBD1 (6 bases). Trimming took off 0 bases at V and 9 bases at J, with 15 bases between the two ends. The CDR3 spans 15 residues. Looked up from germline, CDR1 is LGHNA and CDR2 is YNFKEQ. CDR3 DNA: TGTGCCAGCAGCCAAGATCTGCAGGGGTCTGGGCCCCAGCATTTT. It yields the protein CASSQDLQGSGPQHF.

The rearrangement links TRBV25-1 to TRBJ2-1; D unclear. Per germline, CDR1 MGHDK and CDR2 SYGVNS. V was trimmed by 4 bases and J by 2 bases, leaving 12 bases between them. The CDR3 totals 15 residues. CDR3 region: CASSAPLGAYNEQFF. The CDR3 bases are TGTGCCAGCAGTGCCCCCCTCGGTGCCTACAATGAGCAGTTCTTC.

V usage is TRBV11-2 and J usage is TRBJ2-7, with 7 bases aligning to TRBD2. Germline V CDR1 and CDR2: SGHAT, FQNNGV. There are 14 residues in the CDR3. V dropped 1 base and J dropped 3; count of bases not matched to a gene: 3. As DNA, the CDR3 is TGTGCCAGCAGCTTAGTTCCTAGCGGCTACGAGCAGTACTTC. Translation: CASSLVPSGYEQYF.